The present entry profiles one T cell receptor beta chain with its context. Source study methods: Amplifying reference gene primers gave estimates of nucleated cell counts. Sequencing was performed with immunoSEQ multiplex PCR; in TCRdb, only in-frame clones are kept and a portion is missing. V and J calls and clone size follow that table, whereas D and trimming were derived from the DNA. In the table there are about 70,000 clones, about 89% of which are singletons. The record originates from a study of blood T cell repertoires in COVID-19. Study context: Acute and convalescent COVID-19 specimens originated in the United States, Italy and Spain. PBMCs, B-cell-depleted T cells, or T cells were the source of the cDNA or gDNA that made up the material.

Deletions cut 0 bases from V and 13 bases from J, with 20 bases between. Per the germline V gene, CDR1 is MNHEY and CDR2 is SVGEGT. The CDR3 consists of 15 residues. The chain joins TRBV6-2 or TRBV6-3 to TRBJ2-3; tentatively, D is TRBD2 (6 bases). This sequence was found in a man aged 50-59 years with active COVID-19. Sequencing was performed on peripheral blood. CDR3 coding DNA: TGTGCCAGCAGTTACTCCCGTGATACGGGAGTTGAGGAGTATTTT. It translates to CASSYSRDTGVEEYF.